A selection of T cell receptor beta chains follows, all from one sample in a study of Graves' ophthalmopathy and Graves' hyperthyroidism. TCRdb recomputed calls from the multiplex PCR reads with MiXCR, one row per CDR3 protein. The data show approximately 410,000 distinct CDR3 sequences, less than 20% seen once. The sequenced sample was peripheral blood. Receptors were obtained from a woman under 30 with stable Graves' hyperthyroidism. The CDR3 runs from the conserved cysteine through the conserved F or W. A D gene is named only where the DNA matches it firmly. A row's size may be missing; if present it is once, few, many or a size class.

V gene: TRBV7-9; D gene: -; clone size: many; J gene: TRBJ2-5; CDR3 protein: CASSPGTHSNQETQYF; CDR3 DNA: TGTGCCAGCAGCCCCGGGACACATAGCAACCAAGAGACCCAGTACTTC
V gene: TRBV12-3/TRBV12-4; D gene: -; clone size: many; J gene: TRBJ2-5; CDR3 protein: CASSLALRAQETQYF; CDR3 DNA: TGTGCCAGCAGTTTAGCACTCCGGGCCCAAGAGACCCAGTACTTC
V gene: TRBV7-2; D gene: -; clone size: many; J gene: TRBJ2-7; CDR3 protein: CASSSLPTYEQYF; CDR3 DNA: TGTGCCAGCAGCTCCTTACCCACCTACGAGCAGTACTTC
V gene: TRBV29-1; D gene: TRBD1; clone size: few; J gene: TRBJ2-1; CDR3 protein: CSTGTGGEGEQFF; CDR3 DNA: TGCAGCACGGGGACAGGGGGCGAGGGGGAGCAGTTCTTC
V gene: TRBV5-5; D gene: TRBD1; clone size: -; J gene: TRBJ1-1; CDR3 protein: CASRRGTGTNTEAFF; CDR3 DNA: TGTGCCAGCAGGAGAGGGACAGGGACGAACACTGAAGCTTTCTTT
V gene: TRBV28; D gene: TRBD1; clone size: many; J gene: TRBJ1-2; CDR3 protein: CASSPLGQTYYGYTF; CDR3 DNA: TGTGCCAGCAGTCCCCTGGGACAGACTTACTATGGCTACACCTTC
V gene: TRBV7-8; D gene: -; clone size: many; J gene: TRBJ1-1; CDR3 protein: CASSSRQYLEAFF; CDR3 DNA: TGTGCCAGCAGCTCTCGACAGTACCTCGAAGCTTTCTTT
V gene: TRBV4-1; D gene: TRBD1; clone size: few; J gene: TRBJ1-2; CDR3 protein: CASSQVGRGNYGYTF; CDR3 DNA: TGCGCCAGCAGCCAAGTCGGCAGGGGGAACTATGGCTACACCTTC
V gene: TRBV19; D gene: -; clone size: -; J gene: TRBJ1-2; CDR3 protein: CASSIRRGFGYGYTF; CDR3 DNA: TGTGCCAGTAGTATTCGCCGGGGCTTTGGCTATGGCTACACCTTC
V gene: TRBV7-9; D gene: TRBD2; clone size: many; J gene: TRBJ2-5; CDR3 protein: CASSPSGGRETQYF; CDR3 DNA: TGTGCCAGCAGCCCTAGCGGGGGGAGAGAGACCCAGTACTTC
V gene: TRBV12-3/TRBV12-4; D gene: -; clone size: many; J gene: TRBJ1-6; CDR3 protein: CASSSGRLNSPLHF; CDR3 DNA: TGTGCCAGCAGTTCGGGACGGTTGAATTCACCCCTCCACTTT
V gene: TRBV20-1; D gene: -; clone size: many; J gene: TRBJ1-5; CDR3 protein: CSASKGGNQPQHF; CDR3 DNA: TGCAGTGCTAGTAAGGGGGGCAATCAGCCCCAGCATTTT
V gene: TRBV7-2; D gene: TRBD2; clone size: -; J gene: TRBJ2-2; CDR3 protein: CASSLRGLAGTNTGELFF; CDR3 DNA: TGTGCCAGCAGCTTGCGGGGACTAGCGGGGACGAACACCGGGGAGCTGTTTTTT
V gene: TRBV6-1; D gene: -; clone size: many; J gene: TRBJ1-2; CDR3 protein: CASSVEYGGGLYGYTF; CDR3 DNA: TGTGCCAGCAGTGTCGAATATGGAGGGGGACTCTATGGCTACACCTTC
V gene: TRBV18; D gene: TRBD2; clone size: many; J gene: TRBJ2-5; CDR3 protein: CASSPRAGGGETQYF; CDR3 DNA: TGTGCCAGCTCACCTCGAGCGGGGGGAGGAGAGACCCAGTACTTC
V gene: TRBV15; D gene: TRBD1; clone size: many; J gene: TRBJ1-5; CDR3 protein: CATSRGGGQGKGNQPQHF; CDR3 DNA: TGTGCCACCAGCAGAGGGGGAGGACAGGGAAAGGGCAATCAGCCCCAGCATTTT
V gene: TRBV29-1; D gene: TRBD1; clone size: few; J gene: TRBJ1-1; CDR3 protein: CSVAEQGTMNTEAFF; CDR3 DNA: TGCAGCGTGGCTGAACAGGGGACAATGAACACTGAAGCTTTCTTT
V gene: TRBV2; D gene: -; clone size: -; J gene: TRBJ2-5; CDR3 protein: CASMDVRETQYF; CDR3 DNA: TGTGCCAGCATGGACGTACGAGAGACCCAGTACTTC
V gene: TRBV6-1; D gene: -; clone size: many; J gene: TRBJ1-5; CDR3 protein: CASSEWGRYSNQPQHF; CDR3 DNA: TGTGCCAGCAGTGAATGGGGGAGGTATAGCAATCAGCCCCAGCATTTT
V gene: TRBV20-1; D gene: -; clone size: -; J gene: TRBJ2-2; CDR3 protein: CSARSANPNTGELFF; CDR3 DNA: TGCAGTGCTAGATCAGCTAACCCGAACACCGGGGAGCTGTTTTTT
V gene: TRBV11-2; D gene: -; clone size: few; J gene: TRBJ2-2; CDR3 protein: CASSQGLVSNTGELFF; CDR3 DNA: TGTGCCAGCAGCCAGGGACTCGTCTCGAACACCGGGGAGCTGTTTTTT
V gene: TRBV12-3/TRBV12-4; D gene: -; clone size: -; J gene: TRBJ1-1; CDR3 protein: CASSLARKRGLNMNTEAFF; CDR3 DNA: TGTGCCAGCAGTTTAGCCAGGAAGAGGGGCCTTAACATGAACACTGAAGCTTTCTTT
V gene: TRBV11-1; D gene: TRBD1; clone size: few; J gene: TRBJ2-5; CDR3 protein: CASSFFRSTGAQETQYF; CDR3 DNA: TGTGCCAGCAGCTTTTTCCGGTCGACAGGGGCACAAGAGACCCAGTACTTC
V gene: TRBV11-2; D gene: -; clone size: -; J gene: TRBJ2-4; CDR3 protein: CASSSQTGRSDIQYF; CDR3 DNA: TGTGCCAGCAGCTCCCAAACAGGGAGGAGCGACATTCAGTACTTC
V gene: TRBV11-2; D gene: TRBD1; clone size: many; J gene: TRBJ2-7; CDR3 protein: CASSLPPDRGHEQYF; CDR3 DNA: TGTGCCAGCAGCCTCCCGCCGGACAGGGGACACGAGCAGTACTTC
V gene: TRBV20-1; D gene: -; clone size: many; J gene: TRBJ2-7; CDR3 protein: CSASQGLYEQYF; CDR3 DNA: TGCAGTGCTAGTCAAGGTCTCTACGAGCAGTACTTC
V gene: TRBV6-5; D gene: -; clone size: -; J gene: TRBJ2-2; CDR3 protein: CASSLKVQNTGELFF; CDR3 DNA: TGTGCCAGCAGTTTGAAAGTCCAGAACACCGGGGAGCTGTTTTTT
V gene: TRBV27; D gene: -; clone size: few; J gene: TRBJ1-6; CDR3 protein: CASSSRGLSSYNSPLHF; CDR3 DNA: TGTGCCAGCAGTTCCCGAGGACTTAGCTCCTATAATTCACCCCTCCACTTT
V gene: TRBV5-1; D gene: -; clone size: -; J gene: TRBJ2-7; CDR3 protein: CASSLERAAYEQYF; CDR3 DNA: TGCGCCAGCAGCTTGGAAAGGGCCGCCTACGAGCAGTACTTC
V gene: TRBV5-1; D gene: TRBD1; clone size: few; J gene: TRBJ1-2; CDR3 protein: CASSPRGTGVTRSDGYTF; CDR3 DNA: TGCGCCAGCAGCCCTCGAGGGACAGGCGTAACTCGGAGCGATGGCTACACCTTC
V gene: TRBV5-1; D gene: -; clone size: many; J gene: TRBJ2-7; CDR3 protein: CASSLEGSSYEQYF; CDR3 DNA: TGCGCCAGCAGCTTGGAAGGCAGCTCCTACGAGCAGTACTTC
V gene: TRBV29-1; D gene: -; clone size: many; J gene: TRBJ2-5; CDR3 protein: CSVYGEDGAQYF; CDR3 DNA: TGCAGCGTTTACGGGGAGGATGGGGCCCAGTACTTC
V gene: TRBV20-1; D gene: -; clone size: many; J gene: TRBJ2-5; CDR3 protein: CSARAPQDQETQYF; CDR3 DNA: TGCAGTGCTAGGGCCCCCCAAGACCAAGAGACCCAGTACTTC
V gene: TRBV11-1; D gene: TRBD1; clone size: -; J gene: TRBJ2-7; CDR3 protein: CASSSERQGAYEQYF; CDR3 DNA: TGTGCCAGCAGCTCCGAACGACAGGGAGCCTACGAGCAGTACTTC
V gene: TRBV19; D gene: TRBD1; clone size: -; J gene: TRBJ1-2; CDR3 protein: CATEGQGAYGYTF; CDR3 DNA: TGTGCCACTGAGGGACAGGGGGCGTATGGCTACACCTTC
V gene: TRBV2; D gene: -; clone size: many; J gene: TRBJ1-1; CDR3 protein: CASSGPDGFQGSEAFF; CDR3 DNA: TGTGCCAGCAGCGGTCCGGACGGGTTCCAAGGTTCTGAAGCTTTCTTT
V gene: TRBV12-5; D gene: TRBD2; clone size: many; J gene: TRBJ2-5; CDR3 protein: CASGPGLAGVKTQYF; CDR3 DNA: TGTGCTAGTGGTCCCGGACTAGCGGGGGTTAAGACCCAGTACTTC
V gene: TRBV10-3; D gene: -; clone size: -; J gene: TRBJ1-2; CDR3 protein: CAISEMFLGYTF; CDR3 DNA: TGTGCCATCAGTGAGATGTTTCTAGGCTACACCTTC
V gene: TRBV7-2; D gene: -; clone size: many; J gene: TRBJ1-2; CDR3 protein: CASSWGGARHGYTF; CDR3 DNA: TGTGCCAGCAGCTGGGGGGGGGCCAGACATGGCTACACCTTC
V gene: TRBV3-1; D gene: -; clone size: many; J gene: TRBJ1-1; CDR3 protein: CASSQAGRTEAFF; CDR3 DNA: TGTGCCAGCAGCCAAGCAGGGCGCACTGAAGCTTTCTTT
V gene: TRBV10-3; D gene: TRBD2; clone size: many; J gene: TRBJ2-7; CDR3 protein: CAISAASGGLTYEQYF; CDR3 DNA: TGTGCCATCAGTGCGGCTAGCGGAGGACTAACCTACGAGCAGTACTTC
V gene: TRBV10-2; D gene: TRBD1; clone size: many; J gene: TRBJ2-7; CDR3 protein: CASLGQGDEQYF; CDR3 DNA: TGCGCCAGCCTCGGACAGGGGGACGAGCAGTACTTC
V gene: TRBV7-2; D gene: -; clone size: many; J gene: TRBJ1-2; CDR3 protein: CASSLAGKANYGYTF; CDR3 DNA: TGTGCCAGCAGCTTAGCGGGAAAGGCTAACTATGGCTACACCTTC
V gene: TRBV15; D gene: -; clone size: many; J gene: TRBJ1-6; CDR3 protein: CATSRVAGANSPLHF; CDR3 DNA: TGTGCCACCAGCAGAGTGGCGGGGGCTAATTCACCCCTCCACTTT
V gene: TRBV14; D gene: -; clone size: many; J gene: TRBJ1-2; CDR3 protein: CASSQDNTRKNYGYTF; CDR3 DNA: TGTGCCAGCAGCCAAGATAACACCCGTAAGAACTATGGCTACACCTTC
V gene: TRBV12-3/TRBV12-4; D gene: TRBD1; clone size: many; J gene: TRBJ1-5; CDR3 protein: CASSLQGAVRNQPQHF; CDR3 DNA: TGTGCCAGCAGTCTCCAGGGGGCGGTCCGCAATCAGCCCCAGCATTTT
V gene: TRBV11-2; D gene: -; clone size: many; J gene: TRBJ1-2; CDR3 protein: CASSPRIGGFGYTF; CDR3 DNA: TGTGCCAGCAGCCCCCGGATAGGGGGATTTGGCTACACCTTC
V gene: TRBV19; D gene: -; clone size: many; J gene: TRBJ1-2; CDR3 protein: CASSIDRPGANYGYTF; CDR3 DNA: TGTGCCAGTAGTATAGATCGGCCAGGGGCAAACTATGGCTACACCTTC
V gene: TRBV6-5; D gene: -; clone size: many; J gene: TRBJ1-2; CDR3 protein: CASSHGPGNGYTF; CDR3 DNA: TGTGCCAGTAGTCATGGCCCGGGAAATGGCTACACCTTC
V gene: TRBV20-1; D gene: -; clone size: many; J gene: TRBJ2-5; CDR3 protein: CSAGAGTLKETQYF; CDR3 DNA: TGCAGTGCGGGGGCCGGGACTTTAAAAGAGACCCAGTACTTC
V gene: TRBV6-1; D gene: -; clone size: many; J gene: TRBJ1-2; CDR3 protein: CASMKTGPNYGYTF; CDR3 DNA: TGTGCCAGCATGAAAACAGGGCCCAACTATGGCTACACCTTC
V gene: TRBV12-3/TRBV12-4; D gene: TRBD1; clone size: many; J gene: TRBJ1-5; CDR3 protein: CASRRTGEKGQPQHF; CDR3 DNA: TGTGCCAGCAGGCGAACAGGGGAAAAAGGCCAGCCCCAGCATTTT
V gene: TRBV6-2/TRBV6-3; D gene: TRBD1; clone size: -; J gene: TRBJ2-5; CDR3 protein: CAIGQGAQETQYF; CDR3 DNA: TGTGCCATCGGACAGGGGGCTCAAGAGACCCAGTACTTC
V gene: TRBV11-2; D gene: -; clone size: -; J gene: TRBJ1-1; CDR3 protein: CASSPSPGVGTEAFF; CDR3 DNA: TGTGCCAGCAGCCCGTCCCCGGGCGTAGGCACTGAAGCTTTCTTT
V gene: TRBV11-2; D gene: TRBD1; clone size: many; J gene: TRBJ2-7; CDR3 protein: CASRRAGQGAKGYEQYF; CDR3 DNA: TGTGCCAGCAGACGAGCGGGACAGGGGGCGAAAGGGTACGAGCAGTACTTC
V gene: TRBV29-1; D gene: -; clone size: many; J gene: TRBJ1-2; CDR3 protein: CSVEDWQNYGYTF; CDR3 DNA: TGCAGCGTTGAAGATTGGCAAAACTATGGCTACACCTTC
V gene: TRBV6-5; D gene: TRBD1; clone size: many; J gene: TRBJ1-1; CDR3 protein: CASSYSGTGREAFF; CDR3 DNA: TGTGCCAGCAGTTACTCCGGGACAGGGCGGGAAGCTTTCTTT
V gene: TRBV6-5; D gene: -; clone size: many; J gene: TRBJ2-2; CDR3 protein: CASSYSKGTRSGGELFF; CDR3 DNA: TGTGCCAGCAGTTACTCGAAAGGGACCCGATCTGGCGGGGAGCTGTTTTTT